The 8 T cell receptor beta chains below all came from one sample that was sequenced in a study of cytomegalovirus exposure and HLA in healthy donors. The primer mix had 60 Vbeta and 13 Jbeta primers. Generated by immunoSEQ multiplex PCR, the TCRdb table keeps only in-frame clones and is missing some. The table shows roughly 130,000 clones, with 75% to 85% occurring only once. Sequences were obtained from PBMCs. The receptors come from a man aged 40-55 years in good health and CMV-seronegative.

This clone was seen just once. The J gene is TRBJ2-3, the V gene TRBV9, with 10 bases lining up with TRBD2. Germline values: CDR1 SGDLS, CDR2 YYNGEE. This CDR3 region has 14 residues. V shed 5 bases and J 4 bases; nucleotides not matched to a gene: 4. The CDR3, as DNA: TGTGCCAGCAGGAGGACTAGCGGCTCAGATACGCAGTATTTT. This gives the protein CASRRTSGSDTQYF. Together with reference TRBV9 and TRBJ2-3, the CDR3 gives the full variable domain: DSGVTQTPKHLITATGQRVTLRCSPRSGDLSVYWYQQSLDQGLQFLIQYYNGEERAKGNILERFSAQQFPDLHSELNLSSLELGDSALYFCASRRTSGSDTQYFGPGTRLTVL.

This chain joins TRBV28 and TRBJ1-1; 7 nucleotides agree with TRBD1. Germline CDR1 is MDHEN and CDR2 is SYDVKM. Losses at the gene ends were 5 bases for V and 1 base for J; bases not matched to a gene: 7. This CDR3 region has 15 residues. CDR3 nucleotides: TGTGCCAGCAGTCTCCTGACAGGGAAGAACACTGAAGCTTTCTTT. Residues: CASSLLTGKNTEAFF.

The chain links TRBV5-1 to TRBJ2-1, with D perhaps TRBD1 (8 bases). Germline V CDR1 and CDR2: SGHRS, YFSETQ. The CDR3 sequence is 18 residues long. V lost 0 bases and J lost 0, with 16 bases in between. The CDR3 coding sequence is TGCGCCAGCAGCTTGGGCAGGGGGCGGGAGCGCTCCTACAATGAGCAGTTCTTC. It translates to CASSLGRGRERSYNEQFF. Variable domain in full (rest from reference TRBV5-1 and TRBJ2-1): KAGVTQTPRYLIKTRGQQVTLSCSPISGHRSVSWYQQTPGQGLQFLFEYFSETQRNKGNFPGRFSGRQFSNSRSEMNVSTLELGDSALYLCASSLGRGRERSYNEQFFGPGTRLTVL.

J is TRBJ1-1 and V is TRBV6-6, with 9 bases matching TRBD1. The V gene end was trimmed by 5 bases and the J gene end by 4 bases; junction bases not matched to a gene: 8. This CDR3 region has 15 residues. Germline V gene lookup returns CDR1 MNHNY and CDR2 SVGAGI (reference sequence). The CDR3 loop is CASSPPGTGFTEAFF. The CDR3 region has the DNA TGTGCCAGCAGTCCCCCCGGGACAGGGTTCACTGAAGCTTTCTTT.

The chain couples TRBV30 to TRBJ1-4, with D unclear. The CDR3 totals 13 residues. Germline CDR1 is GTSNPN and CDR2 is SVGIG (reference sequence). The ends were cut back, 0 bases at V and 7 bases at J, with 9 bases in the middle. The CDR3 DNA follows: TGTGCCTGGAGTGTACTTGGTAGTGAAAAACTGTTTTTT. Translating gives CAWSVLGSEKLFF. The variable domain in full, completed from reference TRBV30 and TRBJ1-4, reads SQTIHQWPATLVQPVGSPLSLECTVEGTSNPNLYWYRQAAGRGLQLLFYSVGIGQISSEVPQNLSASRPQDRQFILSSKKLLLSDSGFYLCAWSVLGSEKLFFGSGTQLSVL.

The genes are TRBV5-4 and TRBJ2-5, with D maybe TRBD1 (5 bases). From germline, CDR1 is SGHNT and CDR2 YYREEE (reference sequence). The CDR3 extends over 15 amino acids. V gave up 1 base and J gave up 2 bases, with 12 bases separating them. DNA of the CDR3: TGTGCCAGCAGCTTGTCTCCCACAGGACAAGAGACCCAGTACTTC. Protein: CASSLSPTGQETQYF.

The V and J genes are TRBV27 and TRBJ2-7; TRBD2 agrees at 12 bases. Germline V gene sequence: CDR1 MNHEY, CDR2 SMNVEV (reference sequence). The CDR3 length is 17 residues. V dropped 6 bases and J dropped 3; count of bases not matched to a gene: 12. Here the CDR3 reads CASSAETSGSNYYEQYF. DNA of the CDR3: TGTGCCAGCAGCGCCGAGACTAGCGGGAGCAACTACTACGAGCAGTACTTC.

V is TRBV7-6 and J is TRBJ1-1, with 9 bases identical to TRBD1. J was trimmed by 1 base and V by 4 bases; bases with no gene match: 1. CDR1 and CDR2 (germline): SGHVS, FNYEAQ. This CDR3 region has 14 residues. The DNA for the CDR3 is TGTGCCAGCAGCTCGGGACAGGGGAACACTGAAGCTTTCTTT. Protein product: CASSSGQGNTEAFF.